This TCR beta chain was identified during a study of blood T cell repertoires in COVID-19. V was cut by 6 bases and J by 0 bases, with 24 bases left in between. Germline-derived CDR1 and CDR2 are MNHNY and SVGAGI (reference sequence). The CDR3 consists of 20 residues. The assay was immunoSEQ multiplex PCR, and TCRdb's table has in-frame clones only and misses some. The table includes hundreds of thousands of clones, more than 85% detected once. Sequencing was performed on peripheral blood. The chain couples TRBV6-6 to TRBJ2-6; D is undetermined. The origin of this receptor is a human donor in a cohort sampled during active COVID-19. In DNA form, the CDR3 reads TGTGCCAGCAGCTCCGGTTCTGTGTCATTTAGCTCCTCTGGGGCCAACGTCCTGACTTTC. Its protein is CASSSGSVSFSSSGANVLTF.